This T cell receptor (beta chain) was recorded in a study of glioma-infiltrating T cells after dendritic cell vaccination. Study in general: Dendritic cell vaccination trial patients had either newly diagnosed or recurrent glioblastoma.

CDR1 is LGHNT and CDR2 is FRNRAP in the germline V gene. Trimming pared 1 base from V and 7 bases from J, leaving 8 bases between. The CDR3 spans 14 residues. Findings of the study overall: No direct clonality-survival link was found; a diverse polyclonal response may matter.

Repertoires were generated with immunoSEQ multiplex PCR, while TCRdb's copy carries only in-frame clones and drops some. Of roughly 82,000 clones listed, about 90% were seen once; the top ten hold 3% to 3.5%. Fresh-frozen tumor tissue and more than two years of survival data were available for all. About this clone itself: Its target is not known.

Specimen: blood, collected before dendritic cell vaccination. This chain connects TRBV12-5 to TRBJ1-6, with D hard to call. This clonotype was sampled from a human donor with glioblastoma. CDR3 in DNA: TGTGCTAGTGGTTTGGGCCAGGAAAATTCACCCCTCCACTTT. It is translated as CASGLGQENSPLHF.